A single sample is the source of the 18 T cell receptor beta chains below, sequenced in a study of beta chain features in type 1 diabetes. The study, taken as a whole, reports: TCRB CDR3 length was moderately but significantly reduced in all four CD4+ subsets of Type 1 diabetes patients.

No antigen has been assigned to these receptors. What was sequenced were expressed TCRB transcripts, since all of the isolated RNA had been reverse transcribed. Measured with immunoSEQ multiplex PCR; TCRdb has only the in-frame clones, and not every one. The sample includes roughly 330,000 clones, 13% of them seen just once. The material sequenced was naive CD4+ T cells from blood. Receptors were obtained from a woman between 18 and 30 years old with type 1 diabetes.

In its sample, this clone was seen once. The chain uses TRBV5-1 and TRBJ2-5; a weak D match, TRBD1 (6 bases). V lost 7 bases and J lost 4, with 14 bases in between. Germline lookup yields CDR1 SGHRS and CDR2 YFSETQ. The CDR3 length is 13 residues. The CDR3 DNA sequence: TGCGCCAGCGGACCCGAAGGGGGAGAGACCCAGTACTTC. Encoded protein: CASGPEGGETQYF.

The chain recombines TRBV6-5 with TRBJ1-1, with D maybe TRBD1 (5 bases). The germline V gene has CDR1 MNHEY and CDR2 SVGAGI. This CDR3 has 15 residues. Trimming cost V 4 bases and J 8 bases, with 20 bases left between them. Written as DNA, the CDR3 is TGTGCCAGCAGTTCCCCCCGTGGTAGGGGCGAGGAAGCTTTCTTT. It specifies CASSSPRGRGEEAFF.

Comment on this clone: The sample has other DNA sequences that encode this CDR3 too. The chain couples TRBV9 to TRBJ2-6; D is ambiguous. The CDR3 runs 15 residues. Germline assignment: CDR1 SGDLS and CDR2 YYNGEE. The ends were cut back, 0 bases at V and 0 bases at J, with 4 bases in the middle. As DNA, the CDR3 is TGTGCCAGCAGCGTAGCGGGCTCTGGGGCCAACGTCCTGACTTTC. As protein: CASSVAGSGANVLTF. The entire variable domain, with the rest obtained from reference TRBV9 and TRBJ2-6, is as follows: DSGVTQTPKHLITATGQRVTLRCSPRSGDLSVYWYQQSLDQGLQFLIQYYNGEERAKGNILERFSAQQFPDLHSELNLSSLELGDSALYFCASSVAGSGANVLTFGAGSRLTVL.

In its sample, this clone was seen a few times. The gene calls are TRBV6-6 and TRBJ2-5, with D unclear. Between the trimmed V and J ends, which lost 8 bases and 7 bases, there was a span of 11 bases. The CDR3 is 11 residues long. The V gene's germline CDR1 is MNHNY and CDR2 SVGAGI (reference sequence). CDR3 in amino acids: CASSPAGTQYF. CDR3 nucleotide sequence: TGTGCCAGCTCCCCGGCAGGGACCCAGTACTTC.

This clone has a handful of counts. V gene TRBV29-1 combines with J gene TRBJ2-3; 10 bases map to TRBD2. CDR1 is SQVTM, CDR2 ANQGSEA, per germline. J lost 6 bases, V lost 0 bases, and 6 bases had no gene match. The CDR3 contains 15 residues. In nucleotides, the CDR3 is TGCAGCGTTGAAGAGGCTAGCGGGAGAATGGATACGCAGTATTTT. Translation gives CSVEEASGRMDTQYF.

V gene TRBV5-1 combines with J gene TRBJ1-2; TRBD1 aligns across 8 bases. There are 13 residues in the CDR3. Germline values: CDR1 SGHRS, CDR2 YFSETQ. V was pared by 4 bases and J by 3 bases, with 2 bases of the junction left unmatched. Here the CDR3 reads CASSGQGDYGYTF. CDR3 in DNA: TGCGCCAGCAGCGGACAGGGTGACTATGGCTACACCTTC.

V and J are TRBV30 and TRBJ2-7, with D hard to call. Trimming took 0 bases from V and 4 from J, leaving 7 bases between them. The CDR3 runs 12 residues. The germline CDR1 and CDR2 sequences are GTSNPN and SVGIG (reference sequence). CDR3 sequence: CAWSVPGYEQYF. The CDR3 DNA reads TGTGCCTGGAGTGTACCCGGGTACGAGCAGTACTTC.

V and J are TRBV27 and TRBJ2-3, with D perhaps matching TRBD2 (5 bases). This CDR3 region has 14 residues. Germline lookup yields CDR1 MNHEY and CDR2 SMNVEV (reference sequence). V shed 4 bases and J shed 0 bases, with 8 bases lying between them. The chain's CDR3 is CASSWGASTDTQYF. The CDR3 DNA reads TGTGCCAGCAGTTGGGGAGCTAGCACAGATACGCAGTATTTT.

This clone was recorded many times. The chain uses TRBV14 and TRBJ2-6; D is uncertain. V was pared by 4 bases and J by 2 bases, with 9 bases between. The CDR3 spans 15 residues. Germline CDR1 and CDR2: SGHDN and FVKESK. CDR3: CASSRGGAGANVLTF. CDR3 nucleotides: TGTGCCAGCAGCCGAGGTGGAGCTGGGGCCAACGTCCTGACTTTC.

The CDR3 is CASGLAAGGSYNEQFF. The CDR3, as DNA: TGTGCTAGTGGTTTGGCCGCGGGAGGTTCCTACAATGAGCAGTTCTTC. The chain recombines TRBV12-5 with TRBJ2-1; 8 nucleotides match TRBD2. Per germline, CDR1 LGHNT and CDR2 FRNRAP. J lost 1 base, V lost 1 base, and 3 bases had no gene match. The CDR3 is 16 amino acids.

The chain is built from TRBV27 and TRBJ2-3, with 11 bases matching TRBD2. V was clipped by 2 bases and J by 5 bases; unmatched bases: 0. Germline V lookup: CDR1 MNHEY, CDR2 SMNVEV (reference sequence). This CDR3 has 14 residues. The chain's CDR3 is CASSLGLAGDTQYF. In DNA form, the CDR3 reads TGTGCCAGCAGTTTAGGACTAGCGGGAGATACGCAGTATTTT.

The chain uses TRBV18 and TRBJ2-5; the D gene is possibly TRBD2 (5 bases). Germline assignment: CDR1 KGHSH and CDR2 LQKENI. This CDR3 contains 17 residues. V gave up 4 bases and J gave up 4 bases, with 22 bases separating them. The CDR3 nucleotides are TGTGCCAGCTCACTTCGGGATCGAGTGTTGATTAGAGAGACCCAGTACTTC. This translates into CASSLRDRVLIRETQYF.

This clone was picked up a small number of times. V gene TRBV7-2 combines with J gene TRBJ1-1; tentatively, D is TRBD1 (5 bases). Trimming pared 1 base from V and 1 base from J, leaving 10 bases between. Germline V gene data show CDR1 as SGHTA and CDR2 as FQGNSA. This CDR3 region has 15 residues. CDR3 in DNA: TGTGCCAGCAGCTTAGAAGGGGTCAGGAACACTGAAGCTTTCTTT. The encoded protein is CASSLEGVRNTEAFF. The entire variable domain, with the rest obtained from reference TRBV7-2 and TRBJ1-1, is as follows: GAGVSQSPSNKVTEKGKDVELRCDPISGHTALYWYRQSLGQGLEFLIYFQGNSAPDKSGLPSDRFSAERTGGSVSTLTIQRTQQEDSAVYLCASSLEGVRNTEAFFGQGTRLTVV.

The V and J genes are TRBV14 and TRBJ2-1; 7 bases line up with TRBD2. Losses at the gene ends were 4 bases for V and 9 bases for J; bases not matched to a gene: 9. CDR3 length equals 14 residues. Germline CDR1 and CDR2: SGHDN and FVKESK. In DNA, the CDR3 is TGTGCCAGCAGCCCTCGGACTAGTTCCGCTGAGCAGTTCTTC. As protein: CASSPRTSSAEQFF.

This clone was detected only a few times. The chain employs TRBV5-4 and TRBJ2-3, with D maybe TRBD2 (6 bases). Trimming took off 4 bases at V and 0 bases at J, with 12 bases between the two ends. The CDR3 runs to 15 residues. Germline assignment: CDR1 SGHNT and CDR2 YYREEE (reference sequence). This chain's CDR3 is CASSPGTSSTDTQYF. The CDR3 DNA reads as TGTGCCAGCAGCCCCGGGACTTCTAGCACAGATACGCAGTATTTT.

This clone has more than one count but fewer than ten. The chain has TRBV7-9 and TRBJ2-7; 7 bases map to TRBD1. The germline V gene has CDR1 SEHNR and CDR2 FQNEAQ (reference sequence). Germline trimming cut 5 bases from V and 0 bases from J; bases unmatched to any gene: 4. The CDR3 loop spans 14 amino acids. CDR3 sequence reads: CASSADRNSYEQYV. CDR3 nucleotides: TGTGCCAGCAGCGCGGACAGGAACTCCTACGAGCAGTACGTC.

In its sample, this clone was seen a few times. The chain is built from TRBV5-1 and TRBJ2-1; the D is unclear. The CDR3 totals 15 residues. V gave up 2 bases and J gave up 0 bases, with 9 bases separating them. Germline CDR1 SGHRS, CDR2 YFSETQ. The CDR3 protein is CASSFTSSSYNEQFF. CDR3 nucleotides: TGCGCCAGCAGCTTTACGTCGAGCTCCTACAATGAGCAGTTCTTC.

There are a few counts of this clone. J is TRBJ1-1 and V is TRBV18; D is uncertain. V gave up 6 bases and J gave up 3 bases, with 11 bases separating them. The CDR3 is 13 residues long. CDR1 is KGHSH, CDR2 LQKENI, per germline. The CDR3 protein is CASSPDQDTEAFF. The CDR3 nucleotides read TGTGCCAGCTCCCCCGACCAGGACACTGAAGCTTTCTTT.